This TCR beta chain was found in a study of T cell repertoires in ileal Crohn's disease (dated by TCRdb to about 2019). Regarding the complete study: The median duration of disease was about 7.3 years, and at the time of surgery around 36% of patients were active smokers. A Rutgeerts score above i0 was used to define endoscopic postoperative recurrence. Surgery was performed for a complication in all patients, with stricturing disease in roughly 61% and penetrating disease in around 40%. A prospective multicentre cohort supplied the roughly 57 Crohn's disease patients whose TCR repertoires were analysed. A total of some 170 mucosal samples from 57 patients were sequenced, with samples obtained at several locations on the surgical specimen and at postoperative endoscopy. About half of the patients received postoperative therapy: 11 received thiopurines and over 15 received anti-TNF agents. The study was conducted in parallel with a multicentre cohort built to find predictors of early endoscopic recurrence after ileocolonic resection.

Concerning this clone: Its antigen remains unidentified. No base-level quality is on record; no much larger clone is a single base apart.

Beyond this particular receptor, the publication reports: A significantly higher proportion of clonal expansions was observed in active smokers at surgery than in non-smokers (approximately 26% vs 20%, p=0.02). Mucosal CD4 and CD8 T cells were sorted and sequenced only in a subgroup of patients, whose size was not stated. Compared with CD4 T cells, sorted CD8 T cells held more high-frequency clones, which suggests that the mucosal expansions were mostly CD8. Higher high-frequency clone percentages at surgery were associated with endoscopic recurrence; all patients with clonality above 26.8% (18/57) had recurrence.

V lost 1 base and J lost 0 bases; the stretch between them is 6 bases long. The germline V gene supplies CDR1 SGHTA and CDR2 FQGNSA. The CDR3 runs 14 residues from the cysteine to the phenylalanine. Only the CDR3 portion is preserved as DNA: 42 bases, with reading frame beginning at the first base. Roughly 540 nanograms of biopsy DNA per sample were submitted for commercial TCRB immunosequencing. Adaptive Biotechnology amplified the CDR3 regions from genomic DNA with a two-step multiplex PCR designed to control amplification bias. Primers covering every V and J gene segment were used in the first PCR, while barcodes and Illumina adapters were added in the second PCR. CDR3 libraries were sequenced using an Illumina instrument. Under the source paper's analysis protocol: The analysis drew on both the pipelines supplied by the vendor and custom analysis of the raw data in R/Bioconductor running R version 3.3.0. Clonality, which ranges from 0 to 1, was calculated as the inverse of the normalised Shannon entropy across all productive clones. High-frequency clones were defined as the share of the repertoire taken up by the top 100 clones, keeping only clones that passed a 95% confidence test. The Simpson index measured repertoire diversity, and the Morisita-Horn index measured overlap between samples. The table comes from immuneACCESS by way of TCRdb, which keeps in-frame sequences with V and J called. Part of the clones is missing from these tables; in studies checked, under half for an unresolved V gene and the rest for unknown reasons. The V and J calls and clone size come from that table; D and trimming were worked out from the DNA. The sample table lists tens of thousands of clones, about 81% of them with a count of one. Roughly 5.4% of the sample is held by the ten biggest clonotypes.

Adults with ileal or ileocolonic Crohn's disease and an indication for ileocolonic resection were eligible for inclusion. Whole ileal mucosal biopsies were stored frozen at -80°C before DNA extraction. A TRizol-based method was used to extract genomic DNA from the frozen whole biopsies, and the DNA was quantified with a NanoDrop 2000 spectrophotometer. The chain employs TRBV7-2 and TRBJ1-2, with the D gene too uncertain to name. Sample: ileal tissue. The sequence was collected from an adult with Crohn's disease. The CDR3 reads CASSLVSSNYGYTF. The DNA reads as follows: TGTGCCAGCAGCTTAGTGTCGTCTAACTATGGCTACACCTTC.